Many counts were recorded for the clone carrying this T cell receptor (beta chain). Its antigen is unidentified. This sample was taken from a study of T cells in Graves' hyperthyroidism and ophthalmopathy. Across the whole study: Peripheral blood collection took place at initial diagnosis, before any treatment. General study results and limits: Most clonotypes expanded in thyroid above 0.001 were likewise present in blood.

RNA transcripts yielded amplified TCR beta CDR3 regions. The HTBI set primed first-round TCR CDR3 RT-PCR. One entry per CDR3 protein, called by TCRdb with MiXCR from the multiplex PCR reads. The table shows fewer than 250,000 distinct CDR3 sequences, with less than 20% occurring only once. Germline V gives CDR1 GTSNPN, CDR2 SVGIG (reference sequence). V lost 5 bases and J 3 bases, leaving 16 bases between the germline ends. CDR3 length equals 14 residues. Uncontrolled infection, other autoimmune disease, pregnancy or lactation disqualified patients from enrolment. Every diagnosis used clinical symptoms, serum thyroxine and TRAb, thyroid ultrasound and orbital computed tomography.

The source material was blood. This TCR was sampled from a young woman with Graves' ophthalmopathy. The chain uses TRBV30 and TRBJ1-1, with D possibly matching TRBD1 (6 bases). CDR3: CAWRFGGPYTEAFF. The CDR3, as DNA: TGTGCCTGGCGGTTCGGGGGGCCCTACACTGAAGCTTTCTTT.